The 13 T cell receptor beta chains reported below all come from one sample, sequenced in a study of T-cell memory formation after mild COVID-19. In TCRdb, the 5' RACE reads were re-called with MiXCR into one record per CDR3 protein. The sample has around 500,000 distinct CDR3 sequences, around a sixth seen once. Sequencing was carried out using PBMCs or a T cell subset sorted from them (not recorded which). The origin of the receptors is an adult woman who had mild COVID-19 (a few samples of this study predate the infection). Cell type and time point are not known.

This clonotype was counted between two and nine times. The rearrangement uses TRBV28 and TRBJ2-7; 11 bases agree with TRBD2. V lost 2 bases, J lost 7 bases, and 7 bases stayed unmatched. This CDR3 comprises 15 residues. CDR1 and CDR2 from the germline V gene are MDHEN and SYDVKM. Here the CDR3 DNA reads TGTGCCAGCAGTTTAGCACTAGCGGGAGTACAAGAGCAGTACTTC. Translating gives CASSLALAGVQEQYF.

The sample holds a few counts of this clonotype. This may stem from a read error, because a much larger clone lies one nucleotide away. V is TRBV9 and J is TRBJ1-1, with unresolved D. V was clipped by 4 bases and J by 1 base, with 8 bases between them. Germline V CDR1 and CDR2: SGDLS, YYNGEE. The CDR3 loop spans 13 amino acids. In DNA form, the CDR3 reads TGTGCCAGCAGCCCGGAGGGGAACACTGAAGCTTTCTTT. Translated, it gives CASSPEGNTEAFF.

This clonotype was counted only a few times. CDR3 coding DNA: TGTGCCAGCAGTAGAGGGGCGGGAGGGCCGATAGATACGCAGTATTTT. Translating it yields CASSRGAGGPIDTQYF. The rearrangement links TRBV7-3 to TRBJ2-3, with TRBD2 matching over 9 bases. The germline V gene has CDR1 SGHTA and CDR2 FQGTGA. V shed 6 bases and J 5 bases; nucleotides not matched to a gene: 12. This CDR3 comprises 16 residues.

The chain joins TRBV29-1 to TRBJ1-1, with TRBD1 as a possible D gene (5 bases). V lost 1 base and J lost 5, with 11 bases in between. Germline CDR1 and CDR2: SQVTM and ANQGSEA. This CDR3 spans 13 amino acids. CDR3 in DNA: TGCAGCGTTGAAGGGGGCGCGCGGACTGAAGCTTTCTTT. As protein: CSVEGGARTEAFF.

The rearrangement joins TRBV6-5 to TRBJ2-7; TRBD1 agrees at 9 bases. V was pared by 6 bases and J by 1 base, with 4 bases of the junction left unmatched. CDR3 size: 14 residues. Germline CDR1 reads MNHEY; CDR2 reads SVGAGI. The CDR3 loop reads CASRGQGLSYEQYF. The CDR3 DNA sequence: TGTGCCAGCAGGGGACAGGGATTGTCCTACGAGCAGTACTTC.

In regard to this clonotype: A much larger clone is a single base away; this may be a read error. CDR3 amino acids: CASSSGLPYEQYF. The CDR3 coding sequence is TGTGCCAGCAGTTCGGGACTGCCCTACGAGCAGTACTTC. The gene calls are TRBV12-3 or TRBV12-4 and TRBJ2-7, with D possibly matching TRBD2 (6 bases). The CDR3 covers 13 residues. Trimming took 4 bases from V and 2 from J, leaving 9 bases between them.

The genes are TRBV9 and TRBJ2-3, with 14 bases fitting TRBD2. Germline loops: CDR1 SGDLS, CDR2 YYNGEE. After removal of 0 bases from V and 4 bases from J, the junction contained 1 base not matched to a gene. The CDR3 contains 16 residues. This CDR3 reads CASSVGTSGGSDTQYF. The CDR3 bases are TGTGCCAGCAGCGTAGGGACTAGCGGGGGGTCAGATACGCAGTATTTT.

V usage is TRBV7-9 and J usage is TRBJ2-1; TRBD2 is a possible D gene (6 bases). V shed 5 bases and J shed 3 bases, with 17 bases lying between them. Germline assignment: CDR1 SEHNR and CDR2 FQNEAQ (reference sequence). The CDR3 length is 16 residues. As DNA, the CDR3 is TGTGCCAGCAGCCCGACCGGGACTGGGAACTACAATGAGCAGTTCTTC. Amino acids: CASSPTGTGNYNEQFF.

This clonotype was counted only a few times. The chain carries TRBV30 and TRBJ2-7; 7 bases fit TRBD2. This CDR3 has 16 amino acids. Germline values: CDR1 GTSNPN, CDR2 SVGIG (reference sequence). Trimming removed 2 bases from V and 2 bases from J; junction bases left unmatched: 12. CDR3 sequence (DNA): TGTGCCTGGAGTATTCTTAGCGGGCCCGGGCCCTACGAGCAGTACTTC. Translating it yields CAWSILSGPGPYEQYF.

J is TRBJ1-5 and V is TRBV6-5; no firm D call. Germline V gene sequence: CDR1 MNHEY, CDR2 SVGAGI. Between the trimmed V and J ends, which lost 5 bases and 0 bases, there was a span of 8 bases. The CDR3 spans 14 residues. Here the CDR3 reads CASSKDLSNQPQHF. As DNA, the CDR3 is TGTGCCAGCAGTAAAGACCTTAGCAATCAGCCCCAGCATTTT.

This clonotype showed up just a few times. The chain's CDR3 is CASSSRGTAGLSYNEQFF. The DNA of the CDR3 is TGTGCCAGCAGCTCCCGAGGGACAGCGGGGTTGTCCTACAATGAGCAGTTCTTC. The chain couples TRBV7-9 to TRBJ2-1; possibly TRBD1 or TRBD2 for D (7 bases each). Trimming cost V 4 bases and J 1 base, with 20 bases left between them. Looked up from germline, CDR1 is SEHNR and CDR2 is FQNEAQ (reference sequence). This CDR3 region has 18 residues.

This clonotype was seen repeatedly, ten times or more. The chain is built from TRBV12-3 or TRBV12-4 and TRBJ2-7; 11 nucleotides match TRBD1. The trim removed 5 bases at V and 4 bases at J, leaving 10 bases unmatched. CDR3 length: 16 residues. The CDR3 nucleotides read TGTGCCAGCAGTCCCCCTTGGACAGGGGGCGTTTACGAGCAGTACTTC. It is translated as CASSPPWTGGVYEQYF.

The V call is TRBV30, the J call TRBJ2-5; 7 nucleotides line up with TRBD2. V trimming: 3 bases; J trimming: 3 bases; junction bases outside the gene matches: 7. CDR1 GTSNPN and CDR2 SVGIG come from the germline V gene (reference sequence). The CDR3 totals 14 residues. This CDR3 reads CAWSPGGREETQYF. The CDR3 bases are TGTGCCTGGAGCCCGGGAGGAAGGGAAGAGACCCAGTACTTC. Complete variable domain (other parts from reference TRBV30 and TRBJ2-5): SQTIHQWPATLVQPVGSPLSLECTVEGTSNPNLYWYRQAAGRGLQLLFYSVGIGQISSEVPQNLSASRPQDRQFILSSKKLLLSDSGFYLCAWSPGGREETQYFGPGTRLLVL.